This T cell receptor beta chain derives from a study of blood T cell repertoires in COVID-19. At the level of the study: The cDNA or gDNA used as material had been derived from T cells, B-cell-depleted T cells, or PBMCs.

In the original processing: Amplified reference gene primers provided the basis for estimating nucleated cell counts. Sequenced by immunoSEQ multiplex PCR; TCRdb stores in-frame clones only, minus some. V and J calls and clone size follow that table, whereas D and trimming were derived from the DNA. The table includes about 260,000 clones, about 90% detected once. Per germline, CDR1 MNHNY and CDR2 SVGAGI (reference sequence). V shed 0 bases and J shed 1 base, with 6 bases lying between them. CDR3 length equals 14 residues. Sequencing input: peripheral blood. The source of this sequence is a woman between 35 and 50 years old with acute or convalescent COVID-19. The rearrangement links TRBV6-6 to TRBJ1-1; D gene uncertain. CDR3 sequence (DNA): TGTGCCAGCAGTTACTCCGGGAAGAACACTGAAGCTTTCTTT. Its translation: CASSYSGKNTEAFF.